A selection of T cell receptor beta chains follows, all from one sample in a study of T-cell memory formation after mild COVID-19. Using its own MiXCR run on the 5' RACE reads, TCRdb lists one record per CDR3 protein. Counted here are roughly 49,000 distinct CDR3 sequences, 27% occurring once; the ten biggest clones make up roughly two fifths. Material for sequencing was PBMCs or a T cell subset sorted from them (not recorded which). Receptors were obtained from a man younger than 35 who had mild COVID-19 (a few samples of this study predate the infection). Cell type and time point are not known. CDR3s include the opening cysteine and the closing phenylalanine or tryptophan. A D gene is named only where the DNA matches it firmly. A clone size is listed for some rows: how often the clone was seen (once, few, many), or a class if it is expanded.

d_call j_call clone_size v_call cdr3_nt cdr3_aa
TRBD1 TRBJ2-7 few TRBV9 TGTGCCAGGGAAGGGGACAGCTATGGATACTACGAGCAGTACTTC CAREGDSYGYYEQYF
NA TRBJ2-3 few TRBV4-1 TGCGCCAGCAGCCAACGACAGGTAGATGGCACAGATACGCAGTATTTT CASSQRQVDGTDTQYF
NA TRBJ2-1 few TRBV12-3/TRBV12-4 TGTGCCAGCAGGTTATACAGGGATCGAGAGTTCTTC CASRLYRDREFF
NA TRBJ2-1 many TRBV9 TGTGCCAGCAGCTCCACGGAGGGGCTCAGTCGGGAGCAGTTCTTC CASSSTEGLSREQFF
NA TRBJ1-6 NA TRBV6-6 TGTGCCAGCAGTTCGGGGAGCTCCTATAATTCACCCCTCCACTTT CASSSGSSYNSPLHF
NA TRBJ2-3 NA TRBV4-1 TGCGCCAGCAGCCAAGGAGGACGGTCCACAGATACGCAGTATTTT CASSQGGRSTDTQYF
NA TRBJ1-2 few TRBV29-1 TGCAGCGTTGAGCATGACTATGGCTACACCTTC CSVEHDYGYTF
TRBD2 TRBJ2-5 NA TRBV4-1 TGCGCCAGCAGCCAACTAGCGGGGGAAGAGACCCAGTACTTC CASSQLAGEETQYF
NA TRBJ1-4 NA TRBV7-6 TGTGCCAGCAGCTCATTCAGGGGAAGCGGTGAAAAACTGTTTTTT CASSSFRGSGEKLFF
TRBD2 TRBJ2-3 NA TRBV5-1 TGCGCCAGTACTAGCGGGAGTCCCGGAGATACGCAGTATTTT CASTSGSPGDTQYF
NA TRBJ1-1 once TRBV4-1 TGCGCCAGCAGCCAACTGGGGCAGGGGAACACTGAAGCTTTCTTT CASSQLGQGNTEAFF
NA TRBJ1-2 NA TRBV6-5 TGTGCCAGCGCCGGGACGGCAGTCTATGGCTACACCTTC CASAGTAVYGYTF
NA TRBJ2-2 NA TRBV7-9 TGTGCCAGCAGCAGTACAACAGACACCGGGGAGCTGTTTTTT CASSSTTDTGELFF
TRBD1 TRBJ2-3 few TRBV11-1 TGTGCCAGCAGACCGACAGGGCTTCATGTCACGGACACAGATACGCAGTATTTT CASRPTGLHVTDTDTQYF
NA TRBJ2-5 NA TRBV24-1 TGTGCCACCAGGAGGACAGCCAAAGAGACCCAGTACTTC CATRRTAKETQYF
NA TRBJ1-6 NA TRBV7-8 TGTGCCAGCAGGGAGGGGGACATACGGAGCTCCTATAATTCACCCCTCCACTTT CASREGDIRSSYNSPLHF
NA TRBJ1-1 once TRBV6-6 TGTGCCAGCAGTTCCGACCTCAGGGGGAACACTGAAGCTTTCTTT CASSSDLRGNTEAFF
TRBD1 TRBJ2-1 NA TRBV4-3 TGCGCCAGCAGCCCGGCAGGGGGCTTTGAGCAGTTCTTC CASSPAGGFEQFF
NA TRBJ1-1 NA TRBV11-2 TGTGCCAGCAGCTGGGGGGCTGGGAGCACTGAAGCTTTCTTT CASSWGAGSTEAFF
TRBD1 TRBJ2-1 NA TRBV29-1 TGCAGCGCAAACAGGGGGCGCAATGAGCAGTTCTTC CSANRGRNEQFF
TRBD1 TRBJ2-2 NA TRBV7-9 TGTGCCAGCAGACCGACAGGGGGCGAGACCGGGGAGCTGTTTTTT CASRPTGGETGELFF
NA TRBJ1-1 NA TRBV5-1 TGCGCCAGCAGCTTTAGGAGCATGAACACTGAAGCTTTCTTT CASSFRSMNTEAFF
TRBD2 TRBJ2-1 NA TRBV7-2 TGTGCCAGCAGCCCGGGACTAGCGGGGGGGCCGAGCAATGAGCAGTTCTTC CASSPGLAGGPSNEQFF
TRBD1 TRBJ2-5 large TRBV5-6 TGTGCCAGCAGCTTGGGCAGGGGGTATGAGACCCAGTACTTC CASSLGRGYETQYF
NA TRBJ2-3 NA TRBV14 TGTGCCAGCAGCCACAACCTCGATACGCAGTATTTT CASSHNLDTQYF
TRBD2 TRBJ2-3 few TRBV7-9 TGTGCCAGCAGCTTAGGGACTAGCGGAACAACAGATACGCAGTATTTT CASSLGTSGTTDTQYF
NA TRBJ1-1 NA TRBV6-4 TGTGCCAGCAGTGGCTCGGGGGCAGGGACTGAAGCTTTCTTT CASSGSGAGTEAFF
NA TRBJ2-1 NA TRBV29-1 TGCAGCGTTCTATGGACAGAGAGTAGAAATGAGCAGTTCTTC CSVLWTESRNEQFF
NA TRBJ2-1 few TRBV7-6 TGTGCCAGCAGCACTACCCCCAACAATGAGCAGTTCTTC CASSTTPNNEQFF
NA TRBJ2-3 NA TRBV9 TGTGCCAGCAGCACATACTCGGGACTTTTACACACAGATACGCAGTATTTT CASSTYSGLLHTDTQYF
NA TRBJ2-2 NA TRBV5-1 TGCGCCAGCAGCTCTACTGATAACGGCGGGGAGCTGTTTTTT CASSSTDNGGELFF
NA TRBJ1-5 NA TRBV27 TGTGCCAGCAGTCTCCGCAGTAGCAATCAGCCCCAGCATTTT CASSLRSSNQPQHF
TRBD1 TRBJ2-7 few TRBV19 TGTGCCAGTAGTACGGGGACAGGGCCTTTCTACGAGCAGTACTTC CASSTGTGPFYEQYF
TRBD1 TRBJ1-1 NA TRBV7-6 TGTGCCAGCAGCCCCGGACAGGCTTTTACTGAAGCTTTCTTT CASSPGQAFTEAFF
NA TRBJ2-1 few TRBV12-3/TRBV12-4 TGTGCCAGCAGTTATCCATACAATGAGCAGTTCTTC CASSYPYNEQFF
NA TRBJ2-5 few TRBV4-2 TGTGCCAGCAGCCACGGGACTGGAGGAGAGACCCAGTACTTC CASSHGTGGETQYF
NA TRBJ1-4 NA TRBV15 TGTGCCACCAGCAGAGTGATCAGGGAGTCAACTAATGAAAAAATGTTTTTT CATSRVIRESTNEKMFF
NA TRBJ2-5 NA TRBV11-2 TGTGCCAGCAGCTCCACCGACTGGGACCAAGAGACCCAGTACTTC CASSSTDWDQETQYF
NA TRBJ1-4 NA TRBV27 TGTGCCAGCAGTTTAAACTTAACGAGAGAAACTAATGAAAAACTGTTTTTT CASSLNLTRETNEKLFF
NA TRBJ2-7 few TRBV10-1 TGCGCCAGCAGTGAAGGGGACTCCTACGAGCAGTACTTC CASSEGDSYEQYF
NA TRBJ2-1 few TRBV25-1 TGTGCCAGCAGTGACCAGGACCCTAGCTCCTACAATGAGCAGTTCTTC CASSDQDPSSYNEQFF
NA TRBJ2-2 NA TRBV9 TGTGCCAGCAGCCCTAGCTCCCTAGCGAAAAACACCGGGGAGCTGTTTTTT CASSPSSLAKNTGELFF
NA TRBJ2-3 few TRBV12-3/TRBV12-4 TGTGCCAGCGGTGACACCAGCACAGATACGCAGTATTTT CASGDTSTDTQYF
NA TRBJ1-5 NA TRBV7-9 TGTGCCAGCAGCTTAGCGGGGTCCCAGCCCCAGCATTTT CASSLAGSQPQHF
TRBD2 TRBJ2-5 NA TRBV12-3/TRBV12-4 TGTGCCAGCAGTTTTGGCGTAGCGGGGGGCCAAGAGACCCAGTACTTC CASSFGVAGGQETQYF
NA TRBJ1-3 few TRBV7-8 TGTGCCAGCAGCTTAGCTCCTGGGCCTAACACCATATATTTT CASSLAPGPNTIYF
TRBD2 TRBJ2-1 few TRBV5-6 TGTGCCAGCAGCTCCGGGGGGTACTCCTACAATGAGCAGTTCTTC CASSSGGYSYNEQFF
NA TRBJ2-1 few TRBV6-5 TGTGCCAGCAGCCGAGACCGCGCCGCCTACAATGAGCAGTTCTTC CASSRDRAAYNEQFF
TRBD1 TRBJ1-3 NA TRBV20-1 TGCAGTGCAGGGACAGGCTTCTCTGGAAACACCATATATTTT CSAGTGFSGNTIYF
NA TRBJ2-2 few TRBV7-6 TGTGCCAGCAGCTTAGAGGTGGGACTCTCACTAACCGGGGAGCTGTTTTTT CASSLEVGLSLTGELFF
TRBD2 TRBJ2-3 NA TRBV27 TGTGCCAGCAGTCGGGGGACTAGCGGCACAGATACGCAGTATTTT CASSRGTSGTDTQYF
NA TRBJ2-1 NA TRBV7-9 TGTGCCAGCAGCTTAGTCGGGACTGAGCAGTTCTTC CASSLVGTEQFF
TRBD2 TRBJ2-3 NA TRBV27 TGTGCCAGCAGTTTGATAGGCGGGGGACCAGATACGCAGTATTTT CASSLIGGGPDTQYF
NA TRBJ1-4 NA TRBV7-6 TGTGCCAGCAGCCTACGAGGGATGGGGAATGAAAAACTGTTTTTT CASSLRGMGNEKLFF
TRBD2 TRBJ2-1 NA TRBV6-2/TRBV6-3 TGTGCCAGCCAAACGGGAGGGGACGAAATATACTCCTACAATGAGCAGTTCTTC CASQTGGDEIYSYNEQFF
NA TRBJ2-2 few TRBV27 TGTGCCAGCAGTTTATGGGCTGGACCCGGTACCGGGGAGCTGTTTTTT CASSLWAGPGTGELFF
NA TRBJ1-4 few TRBV7-9 TGTGCCAGCAGACCACCGGTTTCTGAAGAAAAACTGTTTTTT CASRPPVSEEKLFF
NA TRBJ2-1 NA TRBV27 TGTGCCAGCACCCAAACAACCGGTGAGCAGTTCTTC CASTQTTGEQFF
NA TRBJ1-1 NA TRBV7-9 TGTGCCAGCAGCTTAGCCCAGGGGCTGGAGACTGAAGCTTTCTTT CASSLAQGLETEAFF